The next 28 T cell receptor beta chains were all read from a single sample in a study of blood T cell repertoires in COVID-19. TCRdb's table, derived via immunoSEQ multiplex PCR, lists solely in-frame clones and lacks some. The sample shows around 260,000 clones, around 82% of them seen only once. Sequenced material: peripheral blood. These receptors originate from a person aged 65-85 years with COVID-19, enrolled during active disease.

This clone was picked up one time. The V and J genes are TRBV7-6 and TRBJ2-3, with 7 positions matching TRBD2. V was clipped by 6 bases and J by 0 bases; unmatched bases: 6. The CDR3 spans 15 residues. CDR1 SGHVS and CDR2 FNYEAQ come from the germline V gene. CDR3 loop: CASRRLAASTDTQYF. CDR3 sequence (DNA): TGTGCCAGCAGACGGCTAGCGGCAAGCACAGATACGCAGTATTTT.

The chain recombines TRBV5-1 with TRBJ2-7; D remains unclear. This CDR3 is built from 14 residues. Looked up from germline, CDR1 is SGHRS and CDR2 is YFSETQ. V was shortened by 6 bases and J by 2 bases, with 15 bases between the two germline ends. CDR3 bases: TGCGCCAGCACCCCAAGATCAGATGCCTACGAGCAGTACTTC. It specifies CASTPRSDAYEQYF.

The chain carries TRBV29-1 and TRBJ2-2; the match to TRBD2 covers 7 bases. V lost 7 bases and J lost 2; bases outside the gene matches: 4. Looked up from germline, CDR1 is SQVTM and CDR2 is ANQGSEA. The CDR3 contains 13 residues. The DNA for the CDR3 is TGCAGCGCTACTAGCGTAAACACCGGGGAGCTGTTTTTT. It translates to CSATSVNTGELFF.

This chain joins TRBV7-9 and TRBJ2-1, with TRBD2 identical over 12 bases. The CDR3 covers 19 residues. Trimming removed 0 bases from V and 3 bases from J; junction bases left unmatched: 9. The V gene's germline CDR1 is SEHNR and CDR2 FQNEAQ (reference sequence). The CDR3 nucleotides are TGTGCCAGCAGCTTAGCGCGGGATAGGACTAGCGGGAACTACAATGAGCAGTTCTTC. Translating it yields CASSLARDRTSGNYNEQFF.

The V and J genes are TRBV27 and TRBJ2-2; 12 bases line up with TRBD2. V was clipped by 6 bases and J by 0 bases; unmatched bases: 5. Germline values: CDR1 MNHEY, CDR2 SMNVEV (reference sequence). The CDR3 loop spans 17 amino acids. DNA for the CDR3: TGTGCCAGCAGCCTAGCGGGAGGGTTTGCGAACACCGGGGAGCTGTTTTTT. Residues: CASSLAGGFANTGELFF.

J is TRBJ2-1 and V is TRBV9; 8 positions match TRBD2. CDR1 is SGDLS, CDR2 YYNGEE, per germline. This CDR3 is 11 amino acids long. V lost 5 bases to trimming and J lost 15 bases; unmatched junction nucleotides: 7. As DNA, the CDR3 is TGTGCCAGCAGAGGCGCGGGGGGTATGTTCTTC. As protein: CASRGAGGMFF.

The genes are TRBV5-5 and TRBJ1-6; no reliable D call. The CDR3 runs to 13 residues. Trimming removed 0 bases at V and 6 bases at J, with 4 bases between. The germline V gene has CDR1 SGHKS and CDR2 YYEKEE (reference sequence). The CDR3 spells CASSLDSNSPLHF. The CDR3 bases are TGTGCCAGCAGCTTGGACAGTAATTCACCCCTCCACTTT.

The rearrangement links TRBV2 to TRBJ2-2; tentatively, D is TRBD1 (6 bases). There are 13 residues in the CDR3. V gave up 5 bases and J gave up 4 bases, with 8 bases separating them. The V gene's germline CDR1 is SNHLY and CDR2 FYNNEI. The CDR3 coding sequence is TGTGCCAGCAGTCCGGACAGCACCGGGGAGCTGTTTTTT. Translated: CASSPDSTGELFF.

This clone has just one count. The genes are TRBV5-4 and TRBJ2-1; a weak D match, TRBD2 (6 bases). CDR3 length: 16 residues. CDR1 is SGHNT, CDR2 YYREEE, per germline (reference sequence). V lost 4 bases and J 7 bases, leaving 21 bases between the germline ends. Here the CDR3 DNA reads TGTGCCAGCAGCGGCGCCGGGACTGGCGGACCTAATGAGCAGTTCTTC. Its protein is CASSGAGTGGPNEQFF.

V usage is TRBV7-3 and J usage is TRBJ1-3, with D tentatively TRBD1 (5 bases). This CDR3 is 15 amino acids long. In germline, CDR1 is SGHTA, CDR2 FQGTGA. V was pared by 2 bases and J by 2 bases, with 10 bases between. The CDR3 nucleotides are TGTGCCAGCAGCTTACAGTCAGGGACTGGAAACACCATATATTTT. Its translation is CASSLQSGTGNTIYF. Together with reference TRBV7-3 and TRBJ1-3, the CDR3 gives the full variable domain: GAGVSQTPSNKVTEKGKYVELRCDPISGHTALYWYRQSLGQGPEFLIYFQGTGAADDSGLPNDRFFAVRPEGSVSTLKIQRTERGDSAVYLCASSLQSGTGNTIYFGEGSWLTVV.

This chain uses TRBV7-2 with TRBJ1-1; D may be TRBD1 (5 bases). The CDR3 has 13 residues. From germline, CDR1 is SGHTA and CDR2 FQGNSA. With 1 base removed from V and 9 bases from J, the gap between germline ends came to 12 bases. For the CDR3, the DNA is TGTGCCAGCAGCTTAGACAGGTTCATCAAAGCTTTCTTT. Its translation: CASSLDRFIKAFF. The full variable domain, its missing parts supplied by reference TRBV7-2 and TRBJ1-1, is GAGVSQSPSNKVTEKGKDVELRCDPISGHTALYWYRQSLGQGLEFLIYFQGNSAPDKSGLPSDRFSAERTGGSVSTLTIQRTQQEDSAVYLCASSLDRFIKAFFGQGTRLTVV.

The CDR3 spells CATEKKTGPFGNTIYF. The DNA of the CDR3 is TGTGCCACCGAGAAGAAGACAGGGCCTTTTGGAAACACCATATATTTT. This chain joins TRBV6-6 and TRBJ1-3; 7 nucleotides agree with TRBD1. The V gene's germline CDR1 is MNHNY and CDR2 SVGAGI (reference sequence). The CDR3 runs to 16 residues. J lost 3 bases, V lost 10 bases, and 15 bases had no gene match.

The genes are TRBV4-3 and TRBJ1-4; 8 bases are shared with TRBD1. CDR1 is LGHNA and CDR2 is YSLEER in the germline V gene. This CDR3 is 17 amino acids long. V gave up 5 bases and J gave up 3 bases; unmatched junction bases: 11. The CDR3 loop is CASSMNLQGAANEKLFF. The CDR3 DNA sequence: TGCGCCAGCAGCATGAATCTCCAGGGGGCGGCTAATGAAAAACTGTTTTTT.

CDR3 sequence (DNA): TGTGCCAGCACCACCTCGACTAGCGGATACAATGAGCAGTTCTTC. Encoded protein: CASTTSTSGYNEQFF. The genes are TRBV28 and TRBJ2-1; 9 bases agree with TRBD2. CDR1 is MDHEN and CDR2 is SYDVKM in the germline V gene. CDR3 size: 15 residues. V was pared by 7 bases and J by 4 bases, with 8 bases of the junction left unmatched.

CDR3 sequence reads: CASTSEFGGGTEAFF. The CDR3 DNA is TGTGCCAGCACATCGGAGTTCGGGGGGGGCACTGAAGCTTTCTTT. The J gene is TRBJ1-1, the V gene TRBV5-8, with D possibly matching TRBD1 (5 bases). Germline V gives CDR1 SGHTS, CDR2 YDEGEE. The CDR3 length is 15 residues. V lost 6 bases and J lost 4, with 19 bases in between.

This chain uses TRBV3-1 (or the pseudogene TRBV3-2) with TRBJ2-7; D is possibly TRBD1 (6 bases). This CDR3 contains 15 residues. Looked up from germline, CDR1 is LGHDT and CDR2 is YNNKEL (reference sequence). V shed 1 base and J shed 2 bases, with 12 bases lying between them. CDR3 DNA sequence: TGTGCCAGCAGCCAAGGCCCACAGGGAGCCTACGAGCAGTACTTC. Its protein is CASSQGPQGAYEQYF.

The V and J genes are TRBV7-7 and TRBJ2-1; TRBD1 aligns across 7 bases. V shed 5 bases, J shed 6 bases, and the junction held 7 bases outside the gene matches. CDR1 SSHAT and CDR2 FNYEAQ come from the germline V gene (reference sequence). CDR3 length equals 14 residues. Here the CDR3 reads CASSQGQATNEQFF. The DNA of the CDR3 is TGTGCCAGCAGCCAAGGACAGGCCACCAATGAGCAGTTCTTC.

The chain uses TRBV7-2 and TRBJ1-2, with D uncertain. This CDR3 is built from 16 residues. Per germline, CDR1 SGHTA and CDR2 FQGNSA. Trimming stripped 0 bases from V and 0 bases from J, with 11 bases between. CDR3 DNA: TGTGCCAGCAGCTTAGCGCGGCGGCCGACTAACTATGGCTACACCTTC. This codes for CASSLARRPTNYGYTF.

The chain has TRBV14 and TRBJ2-3; TRBD2 matches at 8 bases. Germline loops: CDR1 SGHDN, CDR2 FVKESK. Trimming at V came to 0 bases and at J to 1 base, leaving 6 bases not matched to a gene. The CDR3 sequence is 17 residues long. The CDR3 here is CASSQDLLAGRTDTQYF. The CDR3 region has the DNA TGTGCCAGCAGCCAAGATCTGCTAGCGGGTCGCACAGATACGCAGTATTTT.

This clone came up once. The genes are TRBV27 and TRBJ2-5; TRBD2 agrees at 10 bases. V trimming: 4 bases; J trimming: 4 bases; junction bases outside the gene matches: 9. CDR1 and CDR2 (germline): MNHEY, SMNVEV (reference sequence). The CDR3 length is 16 residues. CDR3 DNA sequence: TGTGCCAGCAGTTCGCTAGCGGGAGCAACGCGAGAGACCCAGTACTTC. Translation gives CASSSLAGATRETQYF.

CDR3 sequence: CASSDSLVSNQPQHF. CDR3 nucleotides: TGTGCCAGCAGTGACTCTTTAGTCTCCAATCAGCCCCAGCATTTT. The chain combines TRBV2 with TRBJ1-5; the D is unclear. Per the germline V gene, CDR1 is SNHLY and CDR2 is FYNNEI. This CDR3 spans 15 amino acids. Trimming took off 3 bases at V and 3 bases at J, with 12 bases between the two ends.

This chain's CDR3 is CASSLSGGAGTEAFF. In DNA form, the CDR3 reads TGCGCCAGCAGCTTGAGCGGGGGCGCGGGGACTGAAGCTTTCTTT. This chain links TRBV5-1 with TRBJ1-1; D is perhaps TRBD1 (6 bases). The CDR3 length is 15 residues. Germline CDR1 is SGHRS and CDR2 is YFSETQ. Trimming stripped 1 base from V and 5 bases from J, with 15 bases between.

This sequence joins TRBV19 and TRBJ1-3; 9 bases line up with TRBD1. This CDR3 is 15 amino acids long. Germline V gene sequence: CDR1 LNHDA, CDR2 SQIVND (reference sequence). The V and J ends lost 7 bases and 2 bases, in that order; junction bases with no gene match: 6. Here the CDR3 DNA reads TGTGCCAGTACCCGCGGGACAGGGACTGGAAACACCATATATTTT. It codes for CASTRGTGTGNTIYF.

V gene TRBV27 combines with J gene TRBJ1-1, with 10 bases fitting TRBD1. CDR3 length: 16 amino acids. With 4 bases clipped from V and 2 bases from J, the junction kept 7 bases outside the gene matches. CDR1 MNHEY and CDR2 SMNVEV come from the germline V gene (reference sequence). CDR3 coding DNA: TGTGCCAGCAGTTCATCAAGACAGGGGGCCAACACTGAAGCTTTCTTT. It translates to CASSSSRQGANTEAFF.

The genes are TRBV4-1 and TRBJ2-7, with 11 nucleotides matching TRBD2. V dropped 3 bases and J dropped 5; count of bases not matched to a gene: 15. The CDR3 has 18 amino acids. Germline CDR1 and CDR2: MGHRA and YSYEKL. The CDR3 coding sequence is TGCGCCAGCAGCCAGAGGACCCCCGGGACTAGCGGTTTTGACGAGCAGTACTTC. Its translation is CASSQRTPGTSGFDEQYF.

The chain links TRBV5-1 to TRBJ2-5; D is possibly TRBD1 (5 bases). The germline gives CDR1 SGHRS, CDR2 YFSETQ. The CDR3 runs 13 residues. Trimming took 0 bases from V and 8 from J, leaving 11 bases between them. The CDR3 DNA reads as TGCGCCAGCAGCTTGGCAGGGAATCCTACCCAGTACTTC. Translation gives CASSLAGNPTQYF.

The rearrangement joins TRBV9 to TRBJ1-5; the match to TRBD1 covers 8 bases. V lost 3 bases, J lost 1 base, and 9 bases stayed unmatched. This CDR3 is 17 amino acids long. Germline CDR1 reads SGDLS; CDR2 reads YYNGEE. This chain's CDR3 is CASSGGTGAGSNQPQHF. For the CDR3, the DNA is TGTGCCAGCAGCGGAGGGACAGGAGCTGGCAGCAATCAGCCCCAGCATTTT. The entire variable domain, with the rest obtained from reference TRBV9 and TRBJ1-5, is as follows: DSGVTQTPKHLITATGQRVTLRCSPRSGDLSVYWYQQSLDQGLQFLIQYYNGEERAKGNILERFSAQQFPDLHSELNLSSLELGDSALYFCASSGGTGAGSNQPQHFGDGTRLSIL.

This clone occurred a few times. This chain connects TRBV7-8 to TRBJ1-5; D is undetermined. The CDR3 spans 16 residues. The germline gives CDR1 SGHVS, CDR2 FQNEAQ. V gave up 5 bases and J gave up 0 bases, with 14 bases separating them. CDR3 bases: TGTGCCAGCAGCGAACAGACGGTCTATAGCAATCAGCCCCAGCATTTT. Amino acid sequence: CASSEQTVYSNQPQHF.